These T cell receptor beta chains were read from a single sample in a study of CD8 T cells in ankylosing spondylitis. TCRdb re-derived calls from the 5' RACE reads in MiXCR, one entry per CDR3 protein. Of about 52,000 distinct CDR3 sequences listed, about 7% were seen once; the top ten hold over 7%. The sequenced material came from blood, either unsorted or a sorted T cell fraction (not recorded which). The source is a female donor with ankylosing spondylitis or in good health (not recorded which). Each CDR3 is given with its conserved first and last residue. The D gene is left open where the match is weak. Size values are once, few and many counts, or a class for expanded clones, and some rows have none.

TRBD1,TRBJ1-5,few,TRBV27,TGTGCCAGCAGTTTATTTTGGGGCCGACAGGGGGGAGATCAGCCCCAGCATTTT,CASSLFWGRQGGDQPQHF
.,TRBJ1-1,many,TRBV5-1,TGCGCCAGCAGCCCAACGAGGGGCCCGAGCACTGAAGCTTTCTTT,CASSPTRGPSTEAFF
TRBD1,TRBJ2-3,many,TRBV2,TGTGCCAGCAGCAATACAGGGGGCTTCACAGATACGCAGTATTTT,CASSNTGGFTDTQYF
TRBD2,TRBJ2-5,many,TRBV5-1,TGCGCCAGCAGCCTTGCCAGCGGGGTCGGCGAGACCCAGTACTTC,CASSLASGVGETQYF
.,TRBJ2-1,many,TRBV20-1,TGCAGTGCTAGAGATCCAAGGGGGGGGGCCTACAATGAGCAGTTCTTC,CSARDPRGGAYNEQFF
TRBD2,TRBJ2-5,many,TRBV4-2,TGTGCCAGCAGCCAAGAAATGGGACTAGCGGGGGCCCAAGAGACCCAGTACTTC,CASSQEMGLAGAQETQYF
.,TRBJ2-2,many,TRBV24-1,TGTGCCACCAGTGACTCGCGAGCGGTGAACACCGGGGAGCTGTTTTTT,CATSDSRAVNTGELFF
TRBD2,TRBJ2-3,many,TRBV2,TGTGCCAGCAGTACGACTAGCGGGGGCACAGATACGCAGTATTTT,CASSTTSGGTDTQYF
TRBD1,TRBJ1-1,few,TRBV29-1,TGCAGCGTTGGGATAGACAGGGAGAACACTGAAGCTTTCTTT,CSVGIDRENTEAFF
.,TRBJ2-1,many,TRBV9,TGTGCCAGCAGTCAAGAGCGCCCGTACAATGAGCAGTTCTTC,CASSQERPYNEQFF
.,TRBJ2-3,many,TRBV6-5,TGTGCCAGCAGTTACTCGAGGGGCGGGAATACGCAGTATTTT,CASSYSRGGNTQYF
TRBD1,TRBJ2-7,many,TRBV5-1,TGCGCCAGCAGCTTGGAGGGGGACAGGGGCCACGAGCAGTACTTC,CASSLEGDRGHEQYF
.,TRBJ1-1,many,TRBV5-4,TGTGCCAGCAGCAGCGACAAGGTCGAGGACACTGAAGCTTTCTTT,CASSSDKVEDTEAFF
.,TRBJ1-5,many,TRBV5-1,TGCGCCAGCAGCTTGGTAGAGAATCAGCCCCAGCATTTT,CASSLVENQPQHF
TRBD1,TRBJ2-1,many,TRBV6-2/TRBV6-3,TGTGCCAGTTATGAGAGGACAGGCCCCTACAATGAGCAGTTCTTC,CASYERTGPYNEQFF
.,TRBJ2-7,many,TRBV30,TGTGCCTGGATGGAGAACTACGAGCAGTACTTC,CAWMENYEQYF
.,TRBJ1-5,many,TRBV20-1,TGCAGTGCTAGTTCCGGACAGACCTTTAGCAATCAGCCCCAGCATTTT,CSASSGQTFSNQPQHF
.,TRBJ2-5,many,TRBV29-1,TGCAGCGTTAGACCGACAGAGACCCAGTACTTC,CSVRPTETQYF
.,TRBJ2-3,many,TRBV3-1,TGTGCCAGCAGCCCTAGCCCGGACCCGCTTGATACGCAGTATTTT,CASSPSPDPLDTQYF
.,TRBJ1-2,many,TRBV10-3,TGTGCCATCAGTGAGTCGCCAGAGAACTATGGCTACACCTTC,CAISESPENYGYTF
.,TRBJ2-3,many,TRBV10-3,TGTGCCATCAGTGACCAGGGCACAGATACGCAGTATTTT,CAISDQGTDTQYF
.,TRBJ2-1,.,TRBV7-8,TGTGCCAGCAGCTTTCAAGGGGATACAAGAATGAATGAGCAGTTCTTC,CASSFQGDTRMNEQFF
TRBD2,TRBJ2-1,many,TRBV7-8,TGTGCCAGCAGCTTACGGACTAGCGGGGGGGCGGTGAATGAGCAGTTCTTC,CASSLRTSGGAVNEQFF
.,TRBJ2-6,many,TRBV20-1,TGCAGTGCTTTGGACAGTTTACTACCATCTGGGGCCAACGTCCTGACTTTC,CSALDSLLPSGANVLTF
TRBD1,TRBJ1-1,many,TRBV12-3/TRBV12-4,TGTGCCAGCAGGGGACAGGGAAGGACTGAAGCTTTCTTT,CASRGQGRTEAFF
TRBD1,TRBJ1-4,many,TRBV27,TGTGCCAGCAGTTTAGGGACAGGGTACGGGGAAAAACTGTTTTTT,CASSLGTGYGEKLFF
TRBD1,TRBJ1-1,many,TRBV20-1,TGCAGTGCCAAAGCCCCAGGGGGGGAAACTGAAGCTTTCTTT,CSAKAPGGETEAFF
.,TRBJ1-1,many,TRBV7-2,TGTGCCAGCAGCATCTCGATACCTAACACTGAAGCTTTCTTT,CASSISIPNTEAFF
TRBD2,TRBJ2-3,many,TRBV2,TGTGCCAGCAGTAGGGAGCCTAGCGGGGGGTTTTCAGATACGCAGTATTTT,CASSREPSGGFSDTQYF
TRBD1,TRBJ1-4,many,TRBV2,TGTGCCAGCAGAGCACAGGGGGCAAATAATGAAAAACTGTTTTTT,CASRAQGANNEKLFF
.,TRBJ1-2,many,TRBV28,TGTGCCAGCAGTTTACTGGGGTATGGCTACACCTTC,CASSLLGYGYTF
.,TRBJ1-2,many,TRBV28,TGTGCCAGCAGTCGGGGGGGGGCACGGGGCTACACCTTC,CASSRGGARGYTF
.,TRBJ1-1,many,TRBV20-1,TGCAGTGCTAGAGCGGCGGGGGGGAACACTGAAGCTTTCTTT,CSARAAGGNTEAFF
.,TRBJ1-1,many,TRBV10-3,TGTGCCATCAGTGATGTGGGTCTTATGAACACTGAAGCTTTCTTT,CAISDVGLMNTEAFF
TRBD1,TRBJ1-1,many,TRBV27,TGTGCCAGCAGTCTCAGACAGGGGATACACCCCCCGAGTGAGGATACTGAAGCTTTCTTT,CASSLRQGIHPPSEDTEAFF
.,TRBJ2-5,many,TRBV12-3/TRBV12-4,TGTGCCAGCAGTTTAGCCGAAGAGACCCAGTACTTC,CASSLAEETQYF
TRBD1,TRBJ2-1,many,TRBV12-3/TRBV12-4,TGTGCCAGCAGTTTCCGACAGGGGGTAAACAATGAGCAGTTCTTC,CASSFRQGVNNEQFF
.,TRBJ1-2,many,TRBV5-6,TGTGCCAGCAGCTTCTGGGGGCGACATGGCTACACCTTC,CASSFWGRHGYTF
TRBD2,TRBJ2-1,few,TRBV2,TGTGCCAGCAGTGACGACCCTAGCGGAGGAAACCCCCGGAGACAGTTCTTC,CASSDDPSGGNPRRQFF
TRBD1,TRBJ1-5,many,TRBV10-3,TGTGCCATCAGTCAGGGACAGGGCAGCCCCAATAGCAATCAGCCCCAGCATTTT,CAISQGQGSPNSNQPQHF
.,TRBJ2-2,.,TRBV2,.,CTSCFLGLAPIGDTGELFF
.,TRBJ1-1,many,TRBV5-1,TGCGCCAGCAGAAACCCACTGGGACGGAAAATTGAAGCTTTCTTT,CASRNPLGRKIEAFF
.,TRBJ2-2,many,TRBV10-1,TGCGCCAGCAGATCGGGACAGAACACCGGGGAGCTGTTTTTT,CASRSGQNTGELFF
TRBD1,TRBJ2-1,many,TRBV20-1,TGCAGTGCTAGCCGGGACAGACCCTACAATGAGCAGTTCTTC,CSASRDRPYNEQFF
.,TRBJ1-1,many,TRBV5-1,TGCGCCAGCAGCTCGGACCGGGGGACTGAAGCTTTCTTT,CASSSDRGTEAFF
.,TRBJ2-1,many,TRBV15,TGTGCCACCAGCAGAGATCCCAGGGGAGACAATGAGCAGTTCTTC,CATSRDPRGDNEQFF